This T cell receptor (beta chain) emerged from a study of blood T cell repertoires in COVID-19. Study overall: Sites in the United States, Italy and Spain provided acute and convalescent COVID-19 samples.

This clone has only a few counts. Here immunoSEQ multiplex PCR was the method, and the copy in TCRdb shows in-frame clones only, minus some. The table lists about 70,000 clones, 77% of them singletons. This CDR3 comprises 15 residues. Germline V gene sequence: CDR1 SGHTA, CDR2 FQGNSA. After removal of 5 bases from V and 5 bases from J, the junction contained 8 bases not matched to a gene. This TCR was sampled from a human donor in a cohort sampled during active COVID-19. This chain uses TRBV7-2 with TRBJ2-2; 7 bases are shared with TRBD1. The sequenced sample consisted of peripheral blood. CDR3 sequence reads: CASSVDRARTGELFF. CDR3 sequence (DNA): TGTGCCAGCAGCGTAGACAGGGCTAGGACCGGGGAGCTGTTTTTT.